The 6 T cell receptor beta chains reported below all come from one sample, sequenced in a study of blood T cell repertoires in COVID-19. Generated by immunoSEQ multiplex PCR, the TCRdb table keeps only in-frame clones and is missing some. The sample contains just under 30,000 clones, roughly nine tenths of which appear only once. The material sequenced was peripheral blood. These receptors originate from a human donor in a cohort sampled during active COVID-19.

This clone was seen a few times. V gene TRBV14 combines with J gene TRBJ1-5; D not resolved. This CDR3 is built from 11 residues. V lost 8 bases to trimming and J lost 5 bases, with 7 bases between them. CDR1 and CDR2 (germline): SGHDN, FVKESK. The CDR3 nucleotides are TGTGCCAGCCACGGGGATCAGCCCCAGCATTTT. It translates to CASHGDQPQHF.

The V call is TRBV11-2, the J call TRBJ2-7, with 7 bases matching TRBD1. The CDR3 is 15 residues long. Trimming at V came to 5 bases and at J to 0 bases, leaving 7 bases not matched to a gene. Germline V gene lookup returns CDR1 SGHAT and CDR2 FQNNGV. The CDR3 loop reads CASSPGAGGSYEQYF. As DNA, the CDR3 is TGTGCCAGCAGCCCAGGTGCAGGGGGCTCCTACGAGCAGTACTTC.

This rearrangement joins TRBV7-2 to TRBJ2-1; possible D gene TRBD1, 5 bases. The V and J ends lost 3 bases and 5 bases respectively, with 11 bases between them. CDR1 SGHTA and CDR2 FQGNSA come from the germline V gene. The CDR3 runs 14 residues. Written as DNA, the CDR3 is TGTGCCAGCAGCTTTGGGGCCAGAGACAATGAGCAGTTCTTC. Protein product: CASSFGARDNEQFF. Supplemented by reference TRBV7-2 and TRBJ2-1, the full variable domain reads GAGVSQSPSNKVTEKGKDVELRCDPISGHTALYWYRQSLGQGLEFLIYFQGNSAPDKSGLPSDRFSAERTGGSVSTLTIQRTQQEDSAVYLCASSFGARDNEQFFGPGTRLTVL.

The rearrangement links TRBV19 to TRBJ1-1; D may be TRBD1 (6 bases). The germline V and J ends were trimmed by 3 bases and 0 bases, with 17 bases remaining between them. The CDR3 runs to 17 residues. Germline lookup yields CDR1 LNHDA and CDR2 SQIVND (reference sequence). The CDR3 region has the DNA TGTGCCAGTAGTATCACTCAGACAGGTATGATGAACACTGAAGCTTTCTTT. Translation gives CASSITQTGMMNTEAFF.

The table lists this clone with a count of one. This chain joins TRBV9 and TRBJ2-5, with D perhaps matching TRBD2 (6 bases). CDR1 and CDR2 from the germline V gene are SGDLS and YYNGEE. The CDR3 has 14 residues. V was trimmed by 0 bases and J by 4 bases, leaving 10 bases between them. The CDR3 coding sequence is TGTGCCAGCAGCGTAGATGGAGGGGTAGAGACCCAGTACTTC. Amino acids: CASSVDGGVETQYF. Drawing the rest from reference TRBV9 and TRBJ2-5, the complete variable domain is DSGVTQTPKHLITATGQRVTLRCSPRSGDLSVYWYQQSLDQGLQFLIQYYNGEERAKGNILERFSAQQFPDLHSELNLSSLELGDSALYFCASSVDGGVETQYFGPGTRLLVL.

The V gene is TRBV28, the J gene TRBJ2-1; TRBD2 aligns across 7 bases. Germline CDR1 reads MDHEN; CDR2 reads SYDVKM. The CDR3 has 13 amino acids. V lost 10 bases and J lost 5; bases outside the gene matches: 8. CDR3 in DNA: TGTGCCACCACTAGCGCGAACAACAATGAGCAGTTCTTC. It is translated as CATTSANNNEQFF. Full variable domain (rest looked up from reference TRBV28 and TRBJ2-1): DVKVTQSSRYLVKRTGEKVFLECVQDMDHENMFWYRQDPGLGLRLIYFSYDVKMKEKGDIPEGYSVSREKKERFSLILESASTNQTSMYLCATTSANNNEQFFGPGTRLTVL.